The 4 T cell receptor beta chains in this list originate from one sample, sequenced in a study of blood T cells in healthy people across ages. The use of a sample-barcoded 5' primer and a J-beta primer mix characterized a second PCR of roughly 6 to 12 cycles. TCRdb passed the 5' RACE reads through MiXCR, listing each CDR3 protein once. The sample lists about 830,000 distinct CDR3 sequences; 58% were seen once. Sequenced sample: blood. Receptors were obtained from a man younger than 40 in good health.

The chain is built from TRBV6-1 and TRBJ2-1, with a weak D call TRBD1 (6 bases). Germline-derived CDR1 and CDR2 are MNHNS and SASEGT. Trimming pared 6 bases from V and 8 bases from J, leaving 17 bases between. This CDR3 contains 14 residues. The CDR3 DNA follows: TGTGCCAGCAGCCCGGGACACATGGGGGATGAGCAGTTCTTC. This encodes CASSPGHMGDEQFF.

This chain joins TRBV28 and TRBJ2-1; tentative D call: TRBD1 (5 bases). CDR1 and CDR2 from the germline V gene are MDHEN and SYDVKM. This CDR3 contains 16 residues. With 5 bases removed from V and 7 bases from J, the gap between germline ends came to 21 bases. CDR3 in DNA: TGTGCCAGCAGTCTCCGACAGACCCTTGCTAGGAATGAGCAGTTCTTC. Amino acid sequence: CASSLRQTLARNEQFF.

This clonotype was seen a handful of times. V and J are TRBV6-2 or TRBV6-3 and TRBJ2-5; D gene uncertain. This CDR3 comprises 13 residues. Trimming took off 7 bases at V and 5 bases at J, with 14 bases between the two ends. Per the germline V gene, CDR1 is MNHEY and CDR2 is SVGEGT. This CDR3 reads CASIDYARETQYF. Here the CDR3 DNA reads TGTGCCAGCATCGATTACGCCCGGGAGACCCAGTACTTC.

This clonotype was detected a few times. The chain couples TRBV10-3 to TRBJ1-2; no firm D call. The V gene lost 6 bases and the J gene lost 2 bases, with 10 bases spanning the gap. Looked up from germline, CDR1 is ENHRY and CDR2 is SYGVKD. This CDR3 is built from 13 residues. DNA of the CDR3: TGTGCCATCAGGGGCGATCGAAACTATGGCTACACCTTC. Amino acids: CAIRGDRNYGYTF.